These T cell receptor beta chains were read from a single sample in a study of graft-versus-host responses after intestinal transplantation. The method was immunoSEQ multiplex PCR; TCRdb's version includes in-frame clones alone and lacks a portion of them. The table shows 90,000 to 150,000 clones, with around 93% occurring only once. These receptors are not linked to any known antigen. This material consisted of unstimulated CD4+ T cells sorted from spleen or lymph node cells, taken before intestinal transplant. All receptors come from a human donor who received an intestinal transplant. Each CDR3 is given with its conserved first and last residue. The order of the fields is clone size, V gene, D gene, J gene, CDR3 protein, CDR3 DNA. The D gene is left open where the match is weak. Clone size is shown for a subset of rows, as once, few, many or a class of expanded clone.

once,TRBV7-9,-,TRBJ2-1,CASSLDGFNEQFF,TGTGCCAGCAGCTTAGACGGGTTCAATGAGCAGTTCTTC
-,TRBV5-1,-,TRBJ1-2,CASSFSGSNYGYTF,TGCGCCAGCAGCTTCTCAGGGTCGAACTATGGCTACACCTTC
-,TRBV9,TRBD2,TRBJ2-7,CASSVASGRFYEQYF,TGTGCCAGCAGCGTTGCTAGCGGGAGATTTTACGAGCAGTACTTC
-,TRBV6-5,-,TRBJ2-3,CATALSVGTQYF,TGTGCCACCGCCCTTTCTGTGGGTACGCAGTATTTT
-,TRBV27,TRBD1,TRBJ1-5,CASSLQGGGQPQHF,TGTGCCAGCAGTTTACAGGGGGGCGGTCAGCCCCAGCATTTT
-,TRBV6-1,-,TRBJ2-7,CASSSGPFYEQYF,TGTGCCAGCTCATCAGGGCCTTTCTACGAGCAGTACTTC
-,TRBV7-3,TRBD2,TRBJ2-2,CASSLIPSGGTGELFF,TGTGCCAGCAGCTTAATACCTAGCGGGGGCACCGGGGAGCTGTTTTTT
-,TRBV27,-,TRBJ1-3,CASSRGYSGNTIYF,TGTGCCAGCAGCCGAGGATACTCTGGAAACACCATATATTTT
-,TRBV4-2,-,TRBJ1-4,CASSQIGPNEKLFF,TGTGCCAGCAGCCAAATAGGTCCTAATGAAAAACTGTTTTTT
-,TRBV5-4,TRBD1,TRBJ2-7,CASSTPGQVLYEQYF,TGTGCCAGCAGCACCCCGGGACAGGTACTTTACGAGCAGTACTTC